The rows below give T cell receptor beta chains drawn from one sample of a study of cytomegalovirus exposure and HLA in healthy donors. Here immunoSEQ multiplex PCR was the method, and the copy in TCRdb shows in-frame clones only, minus some. The sample shows 55,000 to 85,000 clones, approximately 58% of them seen only once. Sample: PBMCs. These receptors all stem from a woman between 45 and 60 years old in good health and CMV-seronegative. Each CDR3 is given with its conserved first and last residue. D genes are given only for firm matches. The size field is filled for only some rows; it gives once, few, many or a size class.

clone_size,d_call,v_call,j_call,cdr3_aa,cdr3_nt
-,-,TRBV6-6,TRBJ1-2,CASSLPTGRGVYGYTF,TGTGCCAGCAGTCTCCCGACAGGCCGGGGGGTCTATGGCTACACCTTC
-,TRBD2,TRBV19,TRBJ2-6,CASSIGLADLSGANVLTF,TGTGCCAGTAGTATAGGACTAGCGGACCTCTCTGGGGCCAACGTCCTGACTTTC
many,-,TRBV4-2,TRBJ1-2,CASSQVGLQGGYGYTF,TGTGCCAGCAGCCAAGTGGGACTACAGGGAGGGTATGGCTACACCTTC
-,-,TRBV18,TRBJ2-5,CASSPPTSRETQYF,TGTGCCAGCTCACCCCCTACTAGCAGAGAGACCCAGTACTTC
-,TRBD1,TRBV29-1,TRBJ1-1,CSVRQGGTEAFF,TGCAGCGTTCGACAGGGTGGCACTGAAGCTTTCTTT
-,TRBD2,TRBV4-3,TRBJ2-2,CASSQDRGGATGELFF,TGCGCCAGCAGCCAAGATCGGGGAGGGGCAACCGGGGAGCTGTTTTTT
-,TRBD1,TRBV15,TRBJ2-4,CATSRAGRAGGGNIQYF,TGTGCCACCAGCAGAGCCGGGCGGGCAGGGGGCGGAAACATTCAGTACTTC
-,-,TRBV5-1,TRBJ1-1,CASSLGQFAEAFF,TGCGCCAGCAGCCTTGGACAGTTCGCTGAAGCTTTCTTT
-,TRBD1,TRBV5-4,TRBJ2-1,CASSTYDRGAYNEQFF,TGTGCCAGCAGCACGTACGACAGGGGTGCATACAATGAGCAGTTCTTC
-,-,TRBV15,TRBJ2-2,CATSRDTGLNTGELFF,TGTGCCACCAGCAGAGATACGGGACTTAACACCGGGGAGCTGTTTTTT
-,-,TRBV28,TRBJ2-2,CASRSAGRREELFF,TGTGCCAGCAGGTCGGCGGGACGGCGGGAGGAGCTGTTTTTT
-,-,TRBV7-6,TRBJ2-7,CASSLGRSNEQYF,TGTGCCAGCAGCTTAGGTCGGTCTAACGAGCAGTACTTC
-,-,TRBV29-1,TRBJ2-7,CSVEAEESPYEQYF,TGCAGCGTTGAGGCAGAGGAAAGCCCCTACGAGCAGTACTTC
-,TRBD1,TRBV4-1,TRBJ1-2,CASSQGQGSSYGYPF,TGCGCCAGCAGCCAGGGACAGGGTTCTAGCTATGGCTACCCCTTC
-,TRBD1,TRBV10-3,TRBJ1-1,CAISGTGHTEAFF,TGTGCCATCAGTGGGACAGGGCACACTGAAGCTTTCTTT
-,TRBD1,TRBV7-9,TRBJ2-7,CASSQRTGGFYEQYF,TGTGCCAGCAGCCAAAGGACAGGGGGCTTCTACGAGCAGTACTTC
-,-,TRBV29-1,TRBJ1-5,CSVGNRDGQPQHF,TGCAGCGTTGGGAACAGGGACGGTCAGCCCCAGCATTTT
few,-,TRBV5-1,TRBJ2-5,CASSFQGRLETQYF,TGCGCCAGCAGCTTTCAGGGGCGGCTCGAGACCCAGTACTTC
few,-,TRBV25-1,TRBJ2-3,CASSEFGLDTQYF,TGTGCCAGCAGTGAATTCGGGTTGGATACGCAGTATTTT
-,TRBD1,TRBV27,TRBJ2-7,CASSLLGQNYEQYF,TGTGCCAGCAGTTTGCTGGGACAGAACTACGAGCAGTACTTC
-,TRBD2,TRBV6-5,TRBJ2-1,CANTGGYHNEQFF,TGTGCCAACACGGGAGGATACCACAATGAGCAGTTCTTC
-,TRBD2,TRBV14,TRBJ2-5,CASSPTSGRARTQYF,TGTGCCAGCAGCCCTACTAGCGGGAGGGCCAGGACCCAGTACTTC
-,TRBD1,TRBV29-1,TRBJ2-5,CSHGAGGEQETQYF,TGCAGCCACGGGGCAGGGGGCGAGCAAGAGACCCAGTACTTC
-,-,TRBV7-3,TRBJ1-1,CASSERGSTEAFF,TGTGCCAGCAGCGAACGTGGGAGCACTGAAGCTTTCTTT
-,TRBD1,TRBV29-1,TRBJ1-1,CSFGQATLNTEAFF,TGCAGCTTCGGACAGGCGACATTGAACACTGAAGCTTTCTTT
few,TRBD2,TRBV10-3,TRBJ2-1,CAIRTSGDNEQFF,TGTGCCATCCGGACTAGCGGGGACAATGAGCAGTTCTTC
few,-,TRBV4-1,TRBJ2-1,CASSQALTGREQFF,TGCGCCAGCAGCCAAGCCCTGACAGGTCGTGAGCAGTTCTTC
-,TRBD1,TRBV19,TRBJ2-7,CASSAGTANLYEQYF,TGTGCCAGTAGTGCCGGGACAGCTAATCTCTACGAGCAGTACTTC
-,-,TRBV5-1,TRBJ1-1,CASSTSMNTEAFF,TGCGCCAGCAGCACATCGATGAACACTGAAGCTTTCTTT
-,-,TRBV4-3,TRBJ1-2,CASSQVYGLYGYTF,TGCGCCAGCAGCCAAGTTTACGGACTCTATGGCTACACCTTC
-,-,TRBV30,TRBJ2-7,CAWSPRVYEQYF,TGTGCCTGGAGTCCCCGGGTCTACGAGCAGTACTTC
-,TRBD1,TRBV7-8,TRBJ2-7,CASSPGTARAGSYEQYF,TGTGCCAGCAGCCCTGGGACAGCCCGGGCTGGCTCCTACGAGCAGTACTTC
once,TRBD2,TRBV2,TRBJ2-1,CASRTSGSDEQFF,TGTGCCAGCAGGACTAGCGGGAGCGATGAGCAGTTCTTC
-,-,TRBV19,TRBJ1-1,CASSKGLGTEAFF,TGTGCCAGTAGTAAAGGACTGGGCACTGAAGCTTTCTTT
-,-,TRBV19,TRBJ1-5,CASSIVSGFSNQPQHF,TGTGCCAGTAGTATAGTGTCCGGGTTTAGCAATCAGCCCCAGCATTTT
-,TRBD2,TRBV29-1,TRBJ2-5,CSVGGLVSETQYF,TGCAGCGTGGGGGGACTAGTCTCCGAGACCCAGTACTTC
-,TRBD2,TRBV7-9,TRBJ2-3,CASSLVAGGSTDTQYF,TGTGCCAGCAGCTTAGTAGCGGGAGGAAGTACAGATACGCAGTATTTT
-,-,TRBV5-6,TRBJ2-1,CASSLGASYNEQFF,TGTGCCAGCAGCTTGGGAGCTAGCTACAATGAGCAGTTCTTC
-,TRBD1,TRBV6-5,TRBJ2-7,CASRGTGTGEYEQYF,TGTGCCAGCAGGGGGACCGGGACAGGGGAGTACGAGCAGTACTTC
-,-,TRBV9,TRBJ1-1,CASSVEGGNTEAFF,TGTGCCAGCAGCGTAGAAGGCGGTAACACTGAAGCTTTCTTT
-,TRBD1,TRBV27,TRBJ1-1,CASSSRTGGDVAFF,TGTGCCAGCAGTTCGCGGACAGGGGGAGACGTGGCTTTCTTT